This T cell receptor beta chain is from a study of T cell responses to AZD1222 COVID-19 vaccine. Study observations and caveats: Donors were chiefly white British, with a greater number of females, and clonal diversity was perhaps underestimated.

The protocol was immunoSEQ multiplex PCR, while the TCRdb copy is restricted to in-frame clones and leaves out a portion. The sample lists 20,000 to 25,000 clones, roughly 82% seen once, with less than 50% in the top ten. Note on this clone: Its specificity is unknown.

Material: peripheral blood, obtained on day 0 of AZD1222 vaccination. This sequence originates from an adult in good health.

DNA for the CDR3: TGTGCCAGCAGCTATCTAGCGGGAGGGCCAGGCGGGGAGCTGTTTTTT. Residues: CASSYLAGGPGGELFF. The gene calls are TRBV7-8 and TRBJ2-2, with TRBD2 matching 12 bases. Unmatched junction bases numbered 7, after V lost 4 bases and J lost 7 bases. The V gene's germline CDR1 is SGHVS and CDR2 FQNEAQ. The CDR3 sequence is 16 residues long.